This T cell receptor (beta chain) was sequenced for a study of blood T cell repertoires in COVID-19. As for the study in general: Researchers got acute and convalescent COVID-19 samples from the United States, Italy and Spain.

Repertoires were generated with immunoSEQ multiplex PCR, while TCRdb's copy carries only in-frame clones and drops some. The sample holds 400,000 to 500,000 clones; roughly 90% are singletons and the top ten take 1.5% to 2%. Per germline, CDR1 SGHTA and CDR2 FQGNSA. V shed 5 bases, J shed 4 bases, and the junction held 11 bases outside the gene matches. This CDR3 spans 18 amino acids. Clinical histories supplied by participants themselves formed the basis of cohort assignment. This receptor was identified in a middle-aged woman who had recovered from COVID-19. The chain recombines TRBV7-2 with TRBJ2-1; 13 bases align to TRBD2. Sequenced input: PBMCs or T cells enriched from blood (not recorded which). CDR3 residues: CASSPRNGTSGIYNEQFF. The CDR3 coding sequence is TGTGCCAGCAGCCCCCGAAACGGGACTAGCGGGATTTACAATGAGCAGTTCTTC.